These 10 T cell receptor beta chains originate from one sample sequenced in a study of T-cell memory formation after mild COVID-19. Via MiXCR, TCRdb re-called the 5' RACE reads, giving one row per CDR3 protein. The top ten hold 9.5% to 15% of the sample, which has 470,000 or so distinct CDR3 sequences, about 23% seen once. Sequenced material: PBMCs or a T cell subset sorted from them (not recorded which). All receptors come from an adult woman who had mild COVID-19 (a few samples of this study predate the infection). Cell type and time point are not known.

The chain employs TRBV24-1 and TRBJ2-1; 7 bases line up with TRBD2. The V segment lost 10 bases and the J segment 6 bases; nucleotides outside the gene matches: 8. Germline loops: CDR1 KGHDR, CDR2 SFDVKD. The CDR3 sequence is 13 residues long. The CDR3 sequence: CATEPPGGNEQFF. CDR3 nucleotide sequence: TGTGCCACAGAACCCCCGGGGGGCAATGAGCAGTTCTTC.

This chain joins TRBV3-1 and TRBJ2-7; 7 nucleotides agree with TRBD2. The J segment lost 0 bases and the V segment lost 2 bases, leaving 7 bases of the junction unmatched. The germline V gene has CDR1 LGHDT and CDR2 YNNKEL (reference sequence). The CDR3 is made up of 16 amino acids. CDR3 in amino acids: CASSQYGRESSYEQYF. DNA of the CDR3: TGTGCCAGCAGCCAATATGGGAGGGAATCCTCCTACGAGCAGTACTTC.

V is TRBV6-2 or TRBV6-3 and J is TRBJ2-5; possibly TRBD2 for D (6 bases). CDR1 MNHEY and CDR2 SVGEGT come from the germline V gene. The CDR3 loop spans 13 amino acids. V shed 7 bases and J shed 6 bases, with 15 bases lying between them. The CDR3 sequence: CASKRVEIQTQYF. CDR3 sequence (DNA): TGTGCCAGCAAGCGGGTGGAGATCCAGACCCAGTACTTC.

This chain uses TRBV5-1 with TRBJ2-1; TRBD1 is a possible D gene (6 bases). This CDR3 spans 15 amino acids. With 4 bases removed from V and 4 bases from J, the gap between germline ends came to 15 bases. The germline V gene encodes CDR1 SGHRS and CDR2 YFSETQ. The CDR3 spells CASSHEDSRYNEQFF. The DNA for the CDR3 is TGCGCCAGCAGCCATGAGGACAGCCGATACAATGAGCAGTTCTTC.

The V gene is TRBV11-2, the J gene TRBJ1-1; TRBD1 matches 7 bases. The CDR3 is made up of 14 amino acids. Germline CDR1 and CDR2: SGHAT and FQNNGV. The J segment lost 5 bases and the V segment lost 2 bases, leaving 5 bases of the junction unmatched. For the CDR3, the DNA is TGTGCCAGCAGCTTACAGGGGGGGTATACTGAAGCTTTCTTT. Translation gives CASSLQGGYTEAFF.

This clonotype has at least ten counts. In DNA form, the CDR3 reads TGTGCCAGCAGCCCCGGTCATAGATCCTATAATTCACCCCTCCACTTT. Residues: CASSPGHRSYNSPLHF. The chain links TRBV6-5 to TRBJ1-6; D not resolved. Germline V gene data show CDR1 as MNHEY and CDR2 as SVGAGI. V was trimmed by 6 bases and J by 1 base, leaving 13 bases between them. The CDR3 is 16 residues long.

In this sample, this clonotype turned up a few times. The chain joins TRBV5-1 to TRBJ1-6; a possible D gene is TRBD1 (6 bases). This CDR3 spans 15 amino acids. CDR1 is SGHRS, CDR2 YFSETQ, per germline. V lost 0 bases, J lost 9 bases, and 13 bases lay in between. In DNA, the CDR3 is TGCGCCAGCAGCTTGGATGGACAGCGTGTTTCACCCCTCCACTTT. It specifies CASSLDGQRVSPLHF.

The chain is built from TRBV12-3 or TRBV12-4 and TRBJ1-2; 8 bases line up with TRBD1. V shed 7 bases, J shed 4 bases, and the junction held 8 bases outside the gene matches. The CDR3 extends over 14 amino acids. Here the CDR3 DNA reads TGTGCCAGCACCCTGGACAGGGTCGGCTATGGCTACACCTTC. Its translation: CASTLDRVGYGYTF.

The chain recombines TRBV27 with TRBJ1-6; the D gene is possibly TRBD1 (6 bases). Germline lookup yields CDR1 MNHEY and CDR2 SMNVEV (reference sequence). The length of the CDR3 is 17 residues. V was pared by 0 bases and J by 8 bases, with 17 bases between. This CDR3 reads CASSLSYSGGNHSPLHF. DNA of the CDR3: TGTGCCAGCAGTTTATCGTATAGCGGGGGCAACCATTCACCCCTCCACTTT.

CDR3: CASSLTASNQETQYF. CDR3 in DNA: TGTGCCAGCAGTTTAACCGCGTCCAACCAAGAGACCCAGTACTTC. V and J are TRBV12-3 or TRBV12-4 and TRBJ2-5; D remains ambiguous. Trimming stripped 2 bases from V and 0 bases from J, with 10 bases between. The CDR3 contains 15 residues.